Listed below are T cell receptor beta chains from one sample, sequenced in a study of shared clonotypes between healthy human individuals. Only in-frame clones appear in the TCRdb table, and some are missing; sequencing was by immunoSEQ multiplex PCR. The data hold hundreds of thousands of clones, with roughly 96% observed a single time. Sequenced: memory CD8+ T cells sorted from blood. These receptors all come from a young man in good health. Both conserved end residues are part of each CDR3. D genes are given only for firm matches. Rows may omit the clone size; those that give it use once, few, many or a size class.

>NA|TRBV5-1|NA|TRBJ2-1
CASSLGLSYNEQFF
TGCGCCAGCAGCTTGGGACTCTCCTACAATGAGCAGTTCTTC
>few|TRBV30|TRBD1|TRBJ1-5
CAWTSGGNQPQHF
TGTGCCTGGACATCAGGGGGGAATCAGCCCCAGCATTTT
>NA|TRBV25-1|TRBD1|TRBJ2-7
CASSGQGGDYEQYF
TGTGCCAGCAGCGGACAGGGGGGGGACTACGAGCAGTACTTC
>NA|TRBV9|NA|TRBJ2-4
CASSVDPAAKNIQYF
TGTGCCAGCAGCGTAGACCCGGCGGCCAAAAACATTCAGTACTTC
>NA|TRBV2|TRBD2|TRBJ2-3
CASKGLADTQYF
TGTGCCAGCAAGGGACTAGCAGATACGCAGTATTTT
>NA|TRBV10-2|TRBD1|TRBJ2-2
CASRNRGIYTGELFF
TGCGCCAGCAGAAACAGGGGGATCTACACCGGGGAGCTGTTTTTT
>NA|TRBV6-5|NA|TRBJ2-7
CASSFGDPSEQYF
TGTGCCAGCAGCTTCGGCGACCCCTCCGAGCAGTACTTC
>NA|TRBV7-2|NA|TRBJ1-5
CASSLEARFNQPQHF
TGTGCCAGCAGCTTAGAGGCGAGGTTCAATCAGCCCCAGCATTTT
>once|TRBV4-1|NA|TRBJ1-2
CASSQAGGVYGYTF
TGCGCCAGCAGCCAAGCTGGTGGGGTATATGGCTACACCTTC
>NA|TRBV2|TRBD1|TRBJ2-7
CASSPIPGQGLYF
TGTGCCAGCAGTCCAATACCGGGACAGGGCTTGTACTTC
>once|TRBV7-9|NA|TRBJ2-7
CASSPGTLLGDEQYF
TGTGCCAGCAGCCCCGGGACACTCCTTGGGGACGAGCAGTACTTC
>NA|TRBV12-2|NA|TRBJ1-1
CASRFPLGGGTEAFF
TGTGCAAGTCGCTTCCCACTCGGCGGGGGAACTGAAGCTTTCTTT
>NA|TRBV28|TRBD1|TRBJ2-7
CASSAPGQGLYEQYF
TGTGCCAGCAGTGCCCCGGGACAGGGACTCTACGAGCAGTACTTC
>NA|TRBV28|TRBD2|TRBJ2-7
CASSTTSGSQYEQYF
TGTGCCAGCAGCACAACTAGCGGGAGTCAGTACGAGCAGTACTTC
>NA|TRBV25-1|TRBD1|TRBJ2-7
CASSENRGIYEQYF
TGTGCCAGCAGTGAGAACAGGGGTATCTACGAGCAGTACTTC
>NA|TRBV7-3|NA|TRBJ2-1
CASSPGSGRGVGNEQFF
TGTGCCAGCAGCCCGGGGAGCGGTCGTGGGGTAGGTAATGAGCAGTTCTTC
>NA|TRBV6-1|NA|TRBJ2-3
CASSDDLPTSTDTQYF
TGTGCCAGCAGTGATGACTTACCTACTAGCACAGATACGCAGTATTTT
>NA|TRBV29-1|NA|TRBJ2-7
CSVAGNPQEQYF
TGCAGCGTTGCGGGAAACCCCCAGGAGCAGTACTTC
>NA|TRBV27|TRBD2|TRBJ2-5
CASSSLAGGETQYF
TGTGCCAGCAGTTCTCTAGCGGGAGGGGAGACCCAGTACTTC
>NA|TRBV7-2|NA|TRBJ1-4
CASSLKNEKLFF
TGTGCCAGCAGCCTAAAGAATGAAAAACTGTTTTTT
>NA|TRBV7-2|TRBD1|TRBJ1-2
CASGLRGTAYGYTF
TGTGCCAGCGGACTCCGGGGGACAGCCTATGGCTACACCTTC
>NA|TRBV28|TRBD1|TRBJ1-4
CASSVPGQGNEKLFF
TGTGCCAGCAGTGTACCGGGACAGGGTAATGAAAAACTGTTTTTT
>NA|TRBV6-5|NA|TRBJ1-5
CASRSNSNQPQHF
TGTGCCAGCAGGTCCAATAGCAATCAGCCCCAGCATTTT
>NA|TRBV18|TRBD2|TRBJ2-5
CASSRREGLGETQYF
TGTGCCAGCTCACGGCGGGAGGGCCTTGGGGAGACCCAGTACTTC
>NA|TRBV2|NA|TRBJ2-2
CASTGTQNTGELFF
TGTGCCAGCACGGGGACACAGAACACCGGGGAGCTGTTTTTT
>NA|TRBV7-9|NA|TRBJ1-1
CASSLELGNTEAFF
TGTGCCAGCAGCTTGGAACTGGGCAACACTGAAGCTTTCTTT
>NA|TRBV14|TRBD1|TRBJ2-7
CASSLGGTGGYEQYF
TGTGCCAGCAGCCTCGGGGGGACAGGGGGCTACGAGCAGTACTTC
>NA|TRBV15|TRBD1|TRBJ1-5
CATSRGQGVQPQHF
TGTGCCACCAGCAGGGGACAGGGGGTGCAGCCCCAGCATTTT
>NA|TRBV11-2|TRBD2|TRBJ2-5
CASSLGLAGGLSETQYF
TGTGCCAGCAGCTTAGGGCTAGCGGGAGGATTGAGTGAGACCCAGTACTTC
>NA|TRBV28|TRBD1|TRBJ2-6
CASTRATGAGANVLTF
TGTGCCAGCACCCGGGCCACAGGGGCTGGGGCCAACGTCCTGACTTTC
>NA|TRBV6-4|TRBD2|TRBJ2-7
CASSELPGGGEQYF
TGTGCCAGCAGTGAATTGCCGGGAGGGGGCGAGCAGTACTTC
>NA|TRBV28|TRBD2|TRBJ2-1
CASRRRSGRNYNEQFF
TGTGCCAGCAGACGTAGGAGCGGGAGAAATTACAATGAGCAGTTCTTC
>NA|TRBV27|NA|TRBJ1-1
CASSLFRGNTEAFF
TGTGCCAGCAGTTTATTCAGGGGGAACACTGAAGCTTTCTTT
>NA|TRBV5-1|TRBD2|TRBJ2-1
CASSLGLAYNEQFF
TGCGCCAGCAGCCTGGGACTAGCCTACAATGAGCAGTTCTTC
>NA|TRBV4-2|TRBD1|TRBJ2-2
CASSHRGRTGELFF
TGTGCCAGCAGCCACAGGGGGCGCACCGGGGAGCTGTTTTTT
>NA|TRBV27|NA|TRBJ1-3
CASSFPGTTITIYF
TGTGCCAGCAGTTTCCCGGGGACTACTATCACCATATATTTT
>NA|TRBV19|TRBD1|TRBJ2-1
CASTRGQSSYNEQFF
TGTGCCAGTACTAGGGGACAGAGCTCCTACAATGAGCAGTTCTTC
>NA|TRBV30|TRBD1|TRBJ2-5
CAWSVGQGETQYF
TGTGCCTGGAGTGTGGGACAGGGAGAGACCCAGTACTTC
>NA|TRBV27|NA|TRBJ2-1
CASSPLGGNYNEQFF
TGTGCCAGCAGCCCGTTAGGGGGGAACTACAATGAGCAGTTCTTC
>NA|TRBV10-3|NA|TRBJ2-7
CASSTATNYEQYF
TGTGCCAGCTCGACAGCTACTAACTACGAGCAGTACTTC
>once|TRBV7-3|NA|TRBJ2-5
CASSYSGQETQYF
TGTGCCAGCAGCTATAGCGGCCAAGAGACCCAGTACTTC
>NA|TRBV10-3|TRBD2|TRBJ2-7
CAISTGTSGRTYEQYF
TGTGCCATCAGTACCGGGACTAGCGGGCGGACCTACGAGCAGTACTTC
>NA|TRBV21-1|NA|TRBJ2-7
CASSKWRPSGRSYEQYF
TGTGCCAGCAGCAAATGGAGGCCTAGCGGGAGATCCTACGAGCAGTACTTC
>NA|TRBV4-2|TRBD1|TRBJ2-1
CASSQEGTGVLPYNEQFF
TGTGCCAGCAGCCAAGAAGGGACAGGGGTCCTACCCTACAATGAGCAGTTCTTC
>NA|TRBV5-1|TRBD1|TRBJ2-7
CASSFRGSSYEQYF
TGCGCCAGCAGCTTCAGGGGGAGCTCCTACGAGCAGTACTTC
>NA|TRBV4-1|NA|TRBJ1-2
CASSQIEQYGYTF
TGCGCCAGCAGCCAGATCGAACAGTATGGCTACACCTTC
>NA|TRBV5-6|NA|TRBJ1-2
CASSLNGALTF
TGTGCCAGCAGCTTAAATGGGGCCCTTACCTTC
>once|TRBV27|NA|TRBJ1-5
CASSLYWWDFNQPQHF
TGTGCCAGCAGTTTATATTGGTGGGACTTCAATCAGCCCCAGCATTTT
>once|TRBV2|NA|TRBJ1-1
CASSSRQHTEAFF
TGTGCCAGCAGTTCCCGACAACACACTGAAGCTTTCTTT
>NA|TRBV7-6|NA|TRBJ2-1
CASRYQDGNEQFF
TGTGCCAGCAGATACCAGGACGGGAATGAGCAGTTCTTC
>NA|TRBV5-1|NA|TRBJ2-2
CASSLVPGQNTGELFF
TGCGCCAGCAGCTTGGTGCCAGGCCAGAACACCGGGGAGCTGTTTTTT